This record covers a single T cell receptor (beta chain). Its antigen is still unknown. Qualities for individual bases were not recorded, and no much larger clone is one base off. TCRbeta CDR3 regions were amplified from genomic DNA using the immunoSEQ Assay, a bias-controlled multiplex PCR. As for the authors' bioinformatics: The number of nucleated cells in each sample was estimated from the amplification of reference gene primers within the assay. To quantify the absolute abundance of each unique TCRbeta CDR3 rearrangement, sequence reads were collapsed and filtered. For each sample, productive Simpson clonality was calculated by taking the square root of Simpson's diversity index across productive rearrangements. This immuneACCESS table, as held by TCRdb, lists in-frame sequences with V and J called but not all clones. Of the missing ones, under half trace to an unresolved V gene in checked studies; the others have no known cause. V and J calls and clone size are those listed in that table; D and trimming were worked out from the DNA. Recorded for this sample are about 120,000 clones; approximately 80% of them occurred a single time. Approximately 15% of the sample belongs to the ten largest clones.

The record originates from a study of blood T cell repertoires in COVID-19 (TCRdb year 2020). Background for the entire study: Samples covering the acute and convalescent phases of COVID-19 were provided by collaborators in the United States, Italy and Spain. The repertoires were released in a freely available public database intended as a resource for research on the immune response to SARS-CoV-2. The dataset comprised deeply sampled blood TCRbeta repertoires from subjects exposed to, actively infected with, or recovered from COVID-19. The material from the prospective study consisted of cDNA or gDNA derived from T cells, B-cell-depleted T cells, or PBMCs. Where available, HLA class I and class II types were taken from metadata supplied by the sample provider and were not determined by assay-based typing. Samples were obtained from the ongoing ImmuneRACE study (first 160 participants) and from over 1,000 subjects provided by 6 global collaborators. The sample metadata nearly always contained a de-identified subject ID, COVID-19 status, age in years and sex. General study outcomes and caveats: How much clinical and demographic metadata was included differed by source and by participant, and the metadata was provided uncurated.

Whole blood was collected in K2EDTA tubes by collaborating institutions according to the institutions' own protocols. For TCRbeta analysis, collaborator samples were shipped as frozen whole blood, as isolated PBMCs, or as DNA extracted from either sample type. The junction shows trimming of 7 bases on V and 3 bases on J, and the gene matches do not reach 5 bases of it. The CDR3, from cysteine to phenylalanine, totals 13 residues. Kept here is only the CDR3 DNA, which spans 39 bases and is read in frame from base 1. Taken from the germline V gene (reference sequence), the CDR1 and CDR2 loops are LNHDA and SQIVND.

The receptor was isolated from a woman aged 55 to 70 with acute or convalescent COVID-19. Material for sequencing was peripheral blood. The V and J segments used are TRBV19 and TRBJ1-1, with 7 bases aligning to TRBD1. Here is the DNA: TGTGCCAGTACGGACAGGTTGGACACTGAAGCTTTCTTT. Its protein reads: CASTDRLDTEAFF. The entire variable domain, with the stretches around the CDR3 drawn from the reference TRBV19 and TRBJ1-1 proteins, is DGGITQSPKYLFRKEGQNVTLSCEQNLNHDAMYWYRQDPGQGLRLIYYSQIVNDFQKGDIAEGYSVSREKKESFPLTVTSAQKNPTAFYLCASTDRLDTEAFFGQGTRLTVV.